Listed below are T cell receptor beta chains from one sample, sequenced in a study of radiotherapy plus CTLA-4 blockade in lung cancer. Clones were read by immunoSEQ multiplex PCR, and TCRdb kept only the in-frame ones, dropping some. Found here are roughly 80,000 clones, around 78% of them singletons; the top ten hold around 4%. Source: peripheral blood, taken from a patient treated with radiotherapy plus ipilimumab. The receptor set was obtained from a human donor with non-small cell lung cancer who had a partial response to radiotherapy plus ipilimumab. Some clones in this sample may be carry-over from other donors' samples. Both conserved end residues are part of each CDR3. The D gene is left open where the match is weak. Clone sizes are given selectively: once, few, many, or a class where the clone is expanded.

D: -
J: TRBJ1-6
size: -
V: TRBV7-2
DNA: TGTGCCAGCAGCCGGAGGAGGGATTCCCCCCTCCACTTT
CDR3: CASSRRRDSPLHF

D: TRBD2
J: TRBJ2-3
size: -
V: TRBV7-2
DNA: TGTGCCAGCAGCTTAGAGCTAGCGGGGGGGCCTGCAGATACGCAGTATTTT
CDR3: CASSLELAGGPADTQYF

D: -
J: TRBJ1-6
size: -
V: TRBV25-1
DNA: TGTGCCAGCAGACAGGGTGGTTCACCCCTCCACTTT
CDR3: CASRQGGSPLHF

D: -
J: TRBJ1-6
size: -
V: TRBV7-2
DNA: TGTGCCACCAAGGCAGTCAGGGGAGACTCACCCCTCCACTTT
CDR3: CATKAVRGDSPLHF

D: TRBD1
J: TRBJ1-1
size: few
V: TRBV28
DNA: TGTGCCAGCAAAACGGACAGGCTAGAGAACACTGAAGCTTTCTTT
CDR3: CASKTDRLENTEAFF

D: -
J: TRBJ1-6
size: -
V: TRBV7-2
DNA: TGTGCCAGCAGCTTAGGGGGCAGGGACACCCCTAGCACACCCCTCCACTTT
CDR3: CASSLGGRDTPSTPLHF

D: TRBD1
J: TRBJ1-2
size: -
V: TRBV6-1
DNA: TGTGCCAGCATCCGGGACAGAGCTAACTATGGCTACACCTTC
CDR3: CASIRDRANYGYTF

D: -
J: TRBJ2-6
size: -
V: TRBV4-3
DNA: TGCGCCAGCACGCCAAGAAGGGGTGCTGGGGCCAACGTCCTGACTTTC
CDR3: CASTPRRGAGANVLTF

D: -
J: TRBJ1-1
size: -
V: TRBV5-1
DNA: TGCGCCAGCAGAGAAGGGGAAGTGCAGGCTTTCTTT
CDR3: CASREGEVQAFF

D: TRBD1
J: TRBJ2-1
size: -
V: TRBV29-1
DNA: TGCAGCGGCGGACAGGGAAGTGAAGAGCAGTTCTTC
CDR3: CSGGQGSEEQFF

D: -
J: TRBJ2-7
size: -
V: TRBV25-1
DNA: TGTGCCAGCACCCCCCCGGACAGGAGGGGCGAGCAGTACTTC
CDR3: CASTPPDRRGEQYF

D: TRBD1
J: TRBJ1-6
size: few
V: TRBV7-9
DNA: TGTGCCAGCAGCGCGAGACAGGGGGCGGCACTCCACTTT
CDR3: CASSARQGAALHF

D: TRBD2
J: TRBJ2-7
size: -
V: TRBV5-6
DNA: TGTGCCAGCAGCGGGGGTCTAGCGGCCTCCTACGAGCAGTACTTC
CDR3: CASSGGLAASYEQYF

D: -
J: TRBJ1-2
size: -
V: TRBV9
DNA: TGTGCCAGCAGCGCTAGAGTGGGTTTTTCTGGCTACACCTTC
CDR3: CASSARVGFSGYTF

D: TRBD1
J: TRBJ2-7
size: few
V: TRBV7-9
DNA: TGTGCCAGCAGCCCCGGGACAGGGACCTTCGAGCAGTACTTC
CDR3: CASSPGTGTFEQYF

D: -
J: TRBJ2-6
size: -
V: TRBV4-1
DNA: TGCGCCAGCAGCCAAGATCAGGCGGGGGCGTTCGGAGGGGCCAACGTCCTGACTTTC
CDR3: CASSQDQAGAFGGANVLTF

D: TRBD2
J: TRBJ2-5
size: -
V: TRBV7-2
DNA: TGTGCCAGCGGGAGGACTAGCGGAGCCCAAGAGACCCAGTACTTC
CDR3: CASGRTSGAQETQYF

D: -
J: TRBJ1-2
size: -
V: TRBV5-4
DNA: TGTGCCAGCAGCGGTGGCGGGATCTATGGCTACACCTTC
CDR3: CASSGGGIYGYTF

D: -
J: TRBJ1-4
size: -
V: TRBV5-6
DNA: TGTGCCAGCAGTTCCAGTTCGGGGAATGAAAAACTGTTTTTT
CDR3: CASSSSSGNEKLFF

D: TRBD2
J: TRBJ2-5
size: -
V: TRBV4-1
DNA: TGCGCCAGCAGCCAAGACCCCCCTCTAGCGGGGGGGCGAGAGACCCAGTACTTC
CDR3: CASSQDPPLAGGRETQYF

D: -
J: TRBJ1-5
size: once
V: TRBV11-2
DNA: TGTGCCAGCAGCTTAGGGGCTCAGGGGAATCAGCCCCAGCATTTT
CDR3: CASSLGAQGNQPQHF

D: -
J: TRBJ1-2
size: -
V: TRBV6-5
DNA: TGTGCCAGCAGACAAGCGTCGGAGTATGGCTACACCTTC
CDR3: CASRQASEYGYTF

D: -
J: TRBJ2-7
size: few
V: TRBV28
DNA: TGTGCCAGCACGGGGACCTACGAGCAGTACTTC
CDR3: CASTGTYEQYF

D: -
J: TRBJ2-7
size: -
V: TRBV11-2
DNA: TGTGCCAGCAGCTTAGATCGAGCACGGGAGCAGTACTTC
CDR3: CASSLDRAREQYF

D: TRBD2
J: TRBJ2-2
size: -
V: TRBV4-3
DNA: TGCGCCAGCAGCCAAGGGACCGGGAGGGGGGAGCTGTTTTTT
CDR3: CASSQGTGRGELFF

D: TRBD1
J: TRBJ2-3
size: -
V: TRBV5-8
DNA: TGTGCCAGCAGTGTAACCGGGACAGGGACTATGTATACGCAGTATTTT
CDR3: CASSVTGTGTMYTQYF